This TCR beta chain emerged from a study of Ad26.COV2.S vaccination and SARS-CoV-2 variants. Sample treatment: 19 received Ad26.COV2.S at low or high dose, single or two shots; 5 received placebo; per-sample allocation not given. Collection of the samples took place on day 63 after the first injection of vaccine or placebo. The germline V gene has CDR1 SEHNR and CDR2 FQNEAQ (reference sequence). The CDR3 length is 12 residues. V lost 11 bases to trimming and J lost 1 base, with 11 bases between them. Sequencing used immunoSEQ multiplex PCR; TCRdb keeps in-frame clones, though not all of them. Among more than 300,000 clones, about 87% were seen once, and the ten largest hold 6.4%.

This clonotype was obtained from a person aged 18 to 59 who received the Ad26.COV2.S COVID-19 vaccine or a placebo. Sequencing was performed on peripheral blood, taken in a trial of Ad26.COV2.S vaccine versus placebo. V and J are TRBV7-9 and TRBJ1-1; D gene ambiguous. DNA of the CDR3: TGTGCCGCGTCTCGCGGGAACACTGAAGCTTTCTTT. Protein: CAASRGNTEAFF.